This T cell receptor (beta chain) was sequenced in a study of blood T cell repertoires in COVID-19. This clone was found once. Libraries were prepared by immunoSEQ multiplex PCR; TCRdb keeps only in-frame clonotypes and omits some of them. The table has around 190,000 clones, about four fifths seen once. V lost 5 bases and J lost 7; bases outside the gene matches: 8. The CDR3 has 14 residues. The V gene's germline CDR1 is LNHDA and CDR2 SQIVND (reference sequence). The specimen was peripheral blood. The chain carries TRBV19 and TRBJ1-1; 9 nucleotides align to TRBD1. This TCR derives from a woman between 35 and 50 years old with COVID-19, enrolled during active disease. CDR3 protein: CASSPLGQGNEAFF. The CDR3 DNA follows: TGTGCCAGTAGTCCCCTAGGACAGGGGAATGAAGCTTTCTTT.